The T cell receptor delta chain described here comes from a study of γδ T cells in repeated Plasmodium falciparum infection. TCRdb re-called the multiplex PCR reads via CATT. The table shows over 90,000 delta-chain clones, with 0.85% to 1% occurring only once. CDR3 length: 20 amino acids. Per the germline V gene, CDR1 is GEAIGNYY and CDR2 is EKD. Flow sorting of PBMC yielded separate Vgamma9/Vdelta2+ and Vdelta2-negative gammadelta T cell populations for bulk repertoire analysis. With respect to this clone: With only one base between it and a far larger clone, this is likely a read error. The identical CDR3 is also encoded by other nucleotide sequences in the sample.

The V gene reported is TRDV2; the J gene is uncalled; no DNA check was done on the table's D call, TRDD3. Sequencing input: gamma-delta T cells from blood. The source is a pool of human donors (malaria-infected and uninfected, not separated). The CDR3 nucleotides read TGTGCCTGTGACACCGGCCTTCCTACGGTGTGGCCTAAGGGAACCGATAAGCTCATCTTT. Translation: CACDTGLPTVWPKGTDKLIF.